A selection of T cell receptor beta chains follows, all from one sample in a study of T cell responses to AZD1222 COVID-19 vaccine. The repertoire was sequenced with immunoSEQ multiplex PCR; TCRdb's copy has only in-frame clones and lacks some. The sample lists 150,000 to 200,000 clones; more than 75% were seen once. This specimen was peripheral blood, taken 28 days after the second AZD1222 dose. All receptors derive from an adult who received the AZD1222 COVID-19 vaccine. CDR3s include the opening cysteine and the closing phenylalanine or tryptophan. The order of the fields is CDR3 protein, CDR3 DNA, J gene, D gene, V gene, clone size. The D gene is left open where the match is weak. Clone size is shown for a subset of rows, as once, few, many or a class of expanded clone.

CASSANEGRFTEAFF,TGTGCCAGCAGTGCAAACGAGGGGAGATTCACTGAAGCTTTCTTT,TRBJ1-1,.,TRBV25-1,few
CASSYSRPPLNTEAFF,TGTGCCAGCAGTTACTCGCGGCCGCCGTTGAACACTGAAGCTTTCTTT,TRBJ1-1,.,TRBV6-5,.
CASSIAGLAGGPYNEQFF,TGTGCCAGTAGTATAGCTGGACTAGCGGGAGGCCCATACAATGAGCAGTTCTTC,TRBJ2-1,TRBD2,TRBV19,.
CAIREDREDTIYF,TGTGCCATCAGGGAGGACAGGGAGGACACCATATATTTT,TRBJ1-3,TRBD1,TRBV10-3,.
CASRVGQVGTDTQYF,TGTGCCAGTCGAGTAGGACAGGTAGGCACAGATACGCAGTATTTT,TRBJ2-3,TRBD1,TRBV19,.
CASSQEIGGFRMNTEAFF,TGTGCCAGCAGCCAAGAAATCGGGGGGTTCAGGATGAACACTGAAGCTTTCTTT,TRBJ1-1,.,TRBV14,.
CAGSQGQLITYEQYF,TGTGCCGGCAGCCAGGGACAGCTGATCACCTACGAGCAGTACTTC,TRBJ2-7,TRBD1,TRBV7-2,.
CASLGDYVTDTQYF,TGTGCCAGCCTCGGGGACTATGTCACAGATACGCAGTATTTT,TRBJ2-3,TRBD2,TRBV28,few
CASSLWSLAYNEQFF,TGTGCCAGCAGCTTATGGAGCCTAGCATACAATGAGCAGTTCTTC,TRBJ2-1,.,TRBV7-3,.
CASSLRLPGAPNEKLFF,TGTGCCAGCAGCCTCAGACTCCCGGGAGCACCTAATGAAAAACTGTTTTTT,TRBJ1-4,.,TRBV7-2,.
CASNRPEVEAFF,TGTGCCAGCAATAGGCCCGAGGTTGAAGCTTTCTTT,TRBJ1-1,.,TRBV2,.
CASSFFGSGNEQFF,TGTGCCAGCAGCTTTTTCGGGTCGGGAAATGAGCAGTTCTTC,TRBJ2-1,.,TRBV7-2,.
CASSVGQGWNEQFF,TGTGCCAGCAGCGTGGGACAGGGTTGGAATGAGCAGTTCTTC,TRBJ2-1,TRBD1,TRBV11-3,.
CASSSGTGGAGQYF,TGTGCCAGCAGCTCCGGGACAGGGGGCGCTGGGCAGTACTTC,TRBJ2-7,TRBD1,TRBV6-5,.
CASSRDRNTEAFF,TGCGCCAGCAGCCGGGACAGGAACACTGAAGCTTTCTTT,TRBJ1-1,TRBD1,TRBV5-1,.
CASSLAVGTSTDTQYF,TGTGCCAGCAGCTTAGCGGTGGGAACAAGCACAGATACGCAGTATTTT,TRBJ2-3,.,TRBV7-2,.
CASSLGPGGLYEQYF,TGTGCCAGCAGCTTGGGTCCAGGGGGCTTATACGAGCAGTACTTC,TRBJ2-7,TRBD1,TRBV5-5,.
CASSGGTGGTEAFF,TGTGCCAGCAGCGGAGGGACAGGGGGCACTGAAGCTTTCTTT,TRBJ1-1,TRBD1,TRBV5-5,.
CASSEDRGPDTQYF,TGTGCCAGCAGTGAGGACAGGGGGCCAGATACGCAGTATTTT,TRBJ2-3,TRBD1,TRBV2,.
CASSPGGTGTDGYTF,TGTGCCAGCAGCCCCGGGGGGACAGGGACCGACGGCTACACCTTC,TRBJ1-2,TRBD1,TRBV7-9,.
CASSVFRDPRSYNEQFF,TGTGCCAGCAGCGTGTTTAGGGACCCCCGATCCTACAATGAGCAGTTCTTC,TRBJ2-1,.,TRBV9,.
CASSLTGGYEQYF,TGTGCCAGTAGTCTTACAGGGGGATACGAGCAGTACTTC,TRBJ2-7,TRBD1,TRBV19,.
CASSPPGAYQETQYF,TGTGCCAGCTCACCACCGGGGGCGTACCAAGAGACCCAGTACTTC,TRBJ2-5,.,TRBV18,.
CASLPQGTDTQYF,TGTGCCAGCCTCCCACAGGGGACAGATACGCAGTATTTT,TRBJ2-3,TRBD1,TRBV19,.
CATLLRNTIYF,TGTGCCACCCTACTTAGAAACACCATATATTTT,TRBJ1-3,.,TRBV28,.
CAAGAPGANVLTF,TGTGCCGCCGGGGCCCCTGGGGCCAACGTCCTGACTTTC,TRBJ2-6,.,TRBV28,.
CASSLGGYGEQYF,TGTGCCAGCAGCTTAGGGGGGTACGGCGAGCAGTACTTC,TRBJ2-7,.,TRBV7-3,.
CASSFGGDEQFF,TGTGCCAGCAGCTTTGGCGGGGATGAGCAGTTCTTC,TRBJ2-1,.,TRBV11-2,.
CASSTGAATEAFF,TGTGCCAGCAGTACAGGGGCCGCGACTGAAGCTTTCTTT,TRBJ1-1,TRBD1,TRBV6-5,.
CASSLQGSGNTEAFF,TGTGCCAGTAGTCTGCAGGGGTCCGGGAACACTGAAGCTTTCTTT,TRBJ1-1,.,TRBV19,.
CASSSWGGASYEQYF,TGTGCCAGCAGCTCATGGGGGGGGGCCTCCTACGAGCAGTACTTC,TRBJ2-7,.,TRBV11-1,.
CASSFKTGTYEQYF,TGTGCCAGCAGTTTCAAGACTGGGACCTACGAGCAGTACTTC,TRBJ2-7,.,TRBV27,.
CASSKEAGGGTEAFF,TGTGCCAGCAGCAAAGAAGCAGGGGGTGGCACTGAAGCTTTCTTT,TRBJ1-1,.,TRBV21-1,.
CASSSEMGHYEQYF,TGTGCCAGCAGCTCCGAAATGGGGCACTACGAGCAGTACTTC,TRBJ2-7,.,TRBV5-6,.
CASSQDGAGGPGETQYF,TGCGCCAGCAGCCAAGATGGAGCGGGAGGGCCAGGGGAGACCCAGTACTTC,TRBJ2-5,TRBD2,TRBV4-3,.
CASTDGGSNTEAFF,TGTGCCAGCACCGACGGGGGCTCGAACACTGAAGCTTTCTTT,TRBJ1-1,.,TRBV28,.
CASSLKIQGSGELFF,TGTGCCAGCAGCTTAAAAATACAGGGGTCCGGGGAGCTGTTTTTT,TRBJ2-2,TRBD1,TRBV7-2,.
CATSPGSSHEQYF,TGTGCCACCTCCCCCGGGTCCTCCCACGAGCAGTACTTC,TRBJ2-7,.,TRBV6-5,.
CASSLKPPYNEQFF,TGTGCCAGCAGCTTAAAACCGCCTTACAATGAGCAGTTCTTC,TRBJ2-1,.,TRBV7-3,.
CASSRGVYEQYF,TGTGCCAGCTCCCGAGGGGTATACGAGCAGTACTTC,TRBJ2-7,.,TRBV18,.
CASSQVEREGRADEQYF,TGTGCCAGCAGCCAGGTCGAGCGGGAGGGCCGGGCGGACGAGCAGTACTTC,TRBJ2-7,TRBD2,TRBV3-1/TRBV3-2,once
CASKRRATTLPQHF,TGTGCCAGCAAACGACGGGCCACGACGCTACCCCAGCATTTT,TRBJ1-5,.,TRBV27,.